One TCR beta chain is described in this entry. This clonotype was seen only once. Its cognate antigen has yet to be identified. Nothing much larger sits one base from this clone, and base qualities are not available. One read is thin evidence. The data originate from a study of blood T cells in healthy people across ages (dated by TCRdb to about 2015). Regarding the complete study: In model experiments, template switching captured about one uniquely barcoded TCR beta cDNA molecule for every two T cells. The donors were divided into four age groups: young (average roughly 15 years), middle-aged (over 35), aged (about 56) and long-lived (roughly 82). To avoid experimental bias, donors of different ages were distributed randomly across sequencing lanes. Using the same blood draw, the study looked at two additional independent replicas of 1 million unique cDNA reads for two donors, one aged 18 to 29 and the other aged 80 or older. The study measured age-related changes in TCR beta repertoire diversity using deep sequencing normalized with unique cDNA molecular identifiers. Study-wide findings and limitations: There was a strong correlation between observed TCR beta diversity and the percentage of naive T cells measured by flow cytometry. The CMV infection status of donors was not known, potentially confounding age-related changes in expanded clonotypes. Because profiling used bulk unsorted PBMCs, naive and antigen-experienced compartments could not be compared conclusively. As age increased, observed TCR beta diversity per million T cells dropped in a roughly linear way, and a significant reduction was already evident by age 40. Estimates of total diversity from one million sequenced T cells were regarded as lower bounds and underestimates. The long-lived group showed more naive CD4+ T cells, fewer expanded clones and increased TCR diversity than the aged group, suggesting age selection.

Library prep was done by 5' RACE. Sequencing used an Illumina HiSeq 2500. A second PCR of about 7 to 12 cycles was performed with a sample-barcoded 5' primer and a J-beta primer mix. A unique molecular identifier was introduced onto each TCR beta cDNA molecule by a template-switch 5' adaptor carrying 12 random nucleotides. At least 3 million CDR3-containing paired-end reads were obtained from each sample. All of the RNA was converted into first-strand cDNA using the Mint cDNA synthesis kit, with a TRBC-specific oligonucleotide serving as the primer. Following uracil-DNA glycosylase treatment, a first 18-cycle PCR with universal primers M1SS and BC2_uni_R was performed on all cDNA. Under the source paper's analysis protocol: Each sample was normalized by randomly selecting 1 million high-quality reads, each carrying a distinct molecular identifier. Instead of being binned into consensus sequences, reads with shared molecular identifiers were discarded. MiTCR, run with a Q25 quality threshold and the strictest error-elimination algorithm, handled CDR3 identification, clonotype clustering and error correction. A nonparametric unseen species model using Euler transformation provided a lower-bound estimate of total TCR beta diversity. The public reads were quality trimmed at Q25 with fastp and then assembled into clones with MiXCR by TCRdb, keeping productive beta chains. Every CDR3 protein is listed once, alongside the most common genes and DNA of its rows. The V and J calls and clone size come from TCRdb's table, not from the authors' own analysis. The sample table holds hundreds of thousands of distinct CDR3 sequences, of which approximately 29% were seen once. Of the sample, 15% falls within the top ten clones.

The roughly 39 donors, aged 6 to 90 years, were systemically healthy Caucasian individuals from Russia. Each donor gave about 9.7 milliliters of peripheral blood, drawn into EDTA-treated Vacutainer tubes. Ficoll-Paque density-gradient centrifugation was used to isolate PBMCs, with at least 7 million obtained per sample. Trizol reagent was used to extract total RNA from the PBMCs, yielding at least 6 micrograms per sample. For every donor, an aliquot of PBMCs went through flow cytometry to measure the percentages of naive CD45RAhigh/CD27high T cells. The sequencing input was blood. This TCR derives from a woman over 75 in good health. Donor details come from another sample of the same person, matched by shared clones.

The CDR3 is CASSLVGAGGQYF. The nucleotide sequence is given as TGTGCCAGCAGTTTAGTAGGAGCCGGGGGGCAGTACTTC. The receptor chain draws on TRBV12-3 or TRBV12-4 and TRBJ2-5, with TRBD2 identical over 7 junction bases. From the cysteine through the phenylalanine, the CDR3 covers 13 amino acids. Solely the CDR3 DNA is kept, with 39 bases framed from the first base. Trimming removed 1 base from V and 11 bases from J; the gene matches leave 7 bases unexplained.